Each of the 29 T cell receptor beta chains below was sequenced from the same sample in a study of neurological immune-mediated disorders. TCRdb re-derived calls from the 5' RACE reads in MiXCR, one entry per CDR3 protein. The sample has 65,000 to 80,000 distinct CDR3 sequences, 4.8% seen once; the top ten hold 2% to 2.5%. Specimen: PBMCs. All receptors derive from a woman between 70 and 85 years old with multiple sclerosis.

This chain uses TRBV7-7 with TRBJ1-6; D unclear. Germline V gives CDR1 SSHAT, CDR2 FNYEAQ (reference sequence). The V and J ends lost 1 base and 7 bases respectively, with 8 bases between them. CDR3 length: 14 amino acids. For the CDR3, the DNA is TGTGCCAGCAGCTTAGAGGTGCCCAATTCACCCCTCCACTTT. Residues: CASSLEVPNSPLHF.

At least ten counts were recorded for this clonotype. The gene calls are TRBV6-5 and TRBJ2-2; D unclear. V was cut by 5 bases and J by 7 bases, with 11 bases left in between. This CDR3 is built from 13 residues. The germline CDR1 and CDR2 sequences are MNHEY and SVGAGI. Written as DNA, the CDR3 is TGTGCCAGCAGTCTAGAGATACGCGGGGAGCTGTTTTTT. Its protein is CASSLEIRGELFF.

This clonotype was counted at least ten times. This chain links TRBV6-2 or TRBV6-3 with TRBJ1-1, with D possibly being TRBD1 (5 bases). CDR1 is MNHEY and CDR2 is SVGEGT in the germline V gene. This CDR3 spans 15 amino acids. Trimming cost V 0 bases and J 0 bases, with 8 bases left between them. CDR3 bases: TGTGCCAGCAGTTACTCGGGGCGGTTGAACACTGAAGCTTTCTTT. Translated, it gives CASSYSGRLNTEAFF.

Ten or more counts support this clonotype. The junction departs from germline at one end; a sequencing error may be responsible. The V gene is TRBV5-1, the J gene TRBJ2-7; possible D gene TRBD1, 8 bases. The CDR3 length is 16 residues. Germline assignment: CDR1 SGHRS and CDR2 YFSETQ. CDR3 loop: CASSKATGEGTYGQYF. The CDR3 DNA reads TGCGCCAGCAGCAAAGCGACAGGGGAGGGGACATACGGGCAGTACTTC.

This clonotype was seen many times. The chain couples TRBV7-9 to TRBJ2-5; D may match TRBD1 or TRBD2 (6 bases each). The CDR3 loop spans 13 amino acids. The V end was cut by 6 bases, the J end by 6 bases, with 14 bases between. Germline values: CDR1 SEHNR, CDR2 FQNEAQ (reference sequence). The CDR3 sequence is CASRGLGGQTQYF. In DNA, the CDR3 is TGTGCCAGCAGAGGGTTGGGGGGCCAGACCCAGTACTTC.

This clonotype appeared many times. The chain recombines TRBV7-8 with TRBJ2-2, with D perhaps matching TRBD2 (5 bases). The CDR3 spans 15 residues. Per the germline V gene, CDR1 is SGHVS and CDR2 is FQNEAQ. The V gene lost 3 bases and the J gene lost 5 bases, with 13 bases spanning the gap. The CDR3 here is CASSFTEPGTGELFF. Written as DNA, the CDR3 is TGTGCCAGCAGCTTTACAGAACCGGGGACCGGGGAGCTGTTTTTT.

The table lists this clonotype with many counts. The V call is TRBV20-1, the J call TRBJ2-3, with 7 bases identical to TRBD2. CDR1 and CDR2 from the germline V gene are DFQATT and SNEGSKA (reference sequence). V shed 0 bases, J shed 6 bases, and the junction held 9 bases outside the gene matches. The length of the CDR3 is 15 residues. For the CDR3, the DNA is TGCAGTGCTAGAGATGCAGCGGGGCTGGAGGATACGCAGTATTTT. Its protein is CSARDAAGLEDTQYF.

The chain couples TRBV7-9 to TRBJ2-5, with a weak D call TRBD2 (6 bases). V was clipped by 5 bases and J by 5 bases, with 15 bases between them. This CDR3 has 14 amino acids. Germline values: CDR1 SEHNR, CDR2 FQNEAQ (reference sequence). The CDR3 DNA follows: TGTGCCAGCAGCCACACGGGGGTCCGGGAGACCCAGTACTTC. Amino acids: CASSHTGVRETQYF.

This clonotype was seen many times. The chain couples TRBV7-9 to TRBJ1-1; TRBD1 matches at 10 bases. Germline V CDR1 and CDR2: SEHNR, FQNEAQ (reference sequence). This CDR3 is built from 13 residues. The V and J ends lost 5 bases and 7 bases, in that order; junction bases with no gene match: 4. The CDR3 reads CASSTGTGDEAFF. CDR3 sequence (DNA): TGTGCCAGCAGCACCGGGACAGGGGATGAAGCTTTCTTT.

This clonotype has just a few counts. The chain uses TRBV4-3 and TRBJ2-5; 10 bases match TRBD1. The CDR3 is 15 residues long. Germline V gene data show CDR1 as LGHNA and CDR2 as YSLEER. V lost 6 bases and J lost 5; bases outside the gene matches: 9. The CDR3 sequence is CASRDPGQGFETQYF. CDR3 nucleotides: TGCGCCAGCAGGGATCCGGGACAGGGGTTCGAGACCCAGTACTTC.

The sample holds many counts of this clonotype. The chain couples TRBV6-2 or TRBV6-3 to TRBJ2-7; D possibly uses TRBD1 or TRBD2 (5 bases each). V lost 1 base to trimming and J lost 2 bases, with 12 bases between them. Germline V gives CDR1 MNHEY, CDR2 SVGEGT. CDR3 length: 15 residues. CDR3 protein: CASSYFGTLTYEQYF. The CDR3 DNA sequence: TGTGCCAGCAGTTACTTCGGGACCTTAACCTACGAGCAGTACTTC.

Many counts were recorded for this clonotype. The chain carries TRBV4-3 and TRBJ2-2; 7 nucleotides match TRBD2. Trimming cost V 1 base and J 6 bases; bases outside gene matches: 5. The CDR3 has 15 amino acids. Germline values: CDR1 LGHNA, CDR2 YSLEER. For the CDR3, the DNA is TGCGCCAGCAGCCAAGGGGGAGGGATTCCCGGGGAGCTGTTTTTT. It specifies CASSQGGGIPGELFF.

This clonotype was observed at least ten times. The chain has TRBV7-2 and TRBJ1-3; possibly TRBD1 for D (6 bases). V was pared by 2 bases and J by 5 bases, with 16 bases between. Germline V gene data show CDR1 as SGHTA and CDR2 as FQGNSA. The CDR3 spans 16 residues. The CDR3 DNA is TGTGCCAGCAGCTTACTAGCAGGGGCAGAACGAAACACCATATATTTT. Protein sequence: CASSLLAGAERNTIYF.

This clonotype showed up many times. This chain connects TRBV20-1 to TRBJ1-1; 7 nucleotides line up with TRBD1. V lost 2 bases, J lost 1 base, and 10 bases stayed unmatched. The CDR3 loop spans 16 amino acids. Germline CDR1 DFQATT, CDR2 SNEGSKA (reference sequence). The DNA for the CDR3 is TGCAGTGCTAGACAGGGGCCTCAGGGGGAGAACACTGAAGCTTTCTTT. This sequence encodes CSARQGPQGENTEAFF.

This clonotype has ten or more counts. The CDR3 sequence: CSARDRPALEIGTEAFF. CDR3 sequence (DNA): TGCAGTGCTAGAGATCGCCCCGCCCTCGAGATCGGGACTGAAGCTTTCTTT. This sequence joins TRBV20-1 and TRBJ1-1, with no clear D. The CDR3 runs to 17 residues. CDR1 is DFQATT and CDR2 is SNEGSKA in the germline V gene (reference sequence). V gave up 0 bases and J gave up 5 bases, with 22 bases separating them.

This clonotype was detected many times. This sequence joins TRBV4-2 and TRBJ2-2, with D perhaps TRBD1 or TRBD2 (5 bases each). V was cut by 0 bases and J by 8 bases, with 10 bases left in between. The CDR3 covers 14 residues. Germline V gene sequence: CDR1 LGHNA, CDR2 YNFKEQ. CDR3 nucleotide sequence: TGTGCCAGCAGCCAAGATCGGGGCGGGGGGGAGCTGTTTTTT. This codes for CASSQDRGGGELFF.

This clonotype was seen at least ten times. The genes are TRBV7-2 and TRBJ1-2, with a possible D match to TRBD1 (6 bases). V lost 3 bases, J lost 8 bases, and 13 bases lay in between. Germline lookup yields CDR1 SGHTA and CDR2 FQGNSA. The CDR3 contains 13 residues. The CDR3 protein is CASSFPGGRGYTF. CDR3 DNA sequence: TGTGCCAGCAGCTTTCCTGGGGGCAGAGGCTACACCTTC.

This clonotype was observed at least ten times. The J gene is TRBJ2-5, the V gene TRBV10-2, with TRBD1 as a possible D gene (5 bases). Trimming removed 0 bases from V and 2 bases from J, with 19 bases in between. This CDR3 has 18 amino acids. Germline V gene sequence: CDR1 WSHSY, CDR2 SAAADI. CDR3 DNA: TGCGCCAGCAGTGAGTCCCTTGACAGCCTTCGGTTTCAAGAGACCCAGTACTTC. Translated: CASSESLDSLRFQETQYF.

This clonotype was counted ten times or more. This rearrangement joins TRBV5-1 to TRBJ2-2, with 12 bases that match TRBD1. With 6 bases clipped from V and 5 bases from J, the junction kept 8 bases outside the gene matches. This CDR3 has 16 residues. Germline V gene data show CDR1 as SGHRS and CDR2 as YFSETQ. The CDR3: CASNAGTGGGTGELFF. The DNA of the CDR3 is TGCGCCAGCAACGCCGGGACAGGGGGCGGAACCGGGGAGCTGTTTTTT.

There are many counts of this clonotype. The rearrangement links TRBV7-6 to TRBJ2-3; the D is unclear. The V gene's germline CDR1 is SGHVS and CDR2 FNYEAQ. CDR3 size: 16 residues. Trimming removed 1 base from V and 2 bases from J, with 13 bases in between. The DNA for the CDR3 is TGTGCCAGCAGCTTAGTAACCGGACGACCCACAGATACGCAGTATTTT. This codes for CASSLVTGRPTDTQYF. Full variable domain (remainder filled in from reference TRBV7-6 and TRBJ2-3): GAGVSQSPRYKVTKRGQDVALRCDPISGHVSLYWYRQALGQGPEFLTYFNYEAQQDKSGLPNDRFSAERPEGSISTLTIQRTEQRDSAMYRCASSLVTGRPTDTQYFGPGTRLTVL.

This clonotype was observed at least ten times. This chain joins TRBV6-5 and TRBJ1-2, with D possibly matching TRBD1 (6 bases). Trimming shortened V by 6 bases and J by 5 bases, and 16 bases separated the two germline ends. There are 14 residues in the CDR3. The V gene's germline CDR1 is MNHEY and CDR2 SVGAGI. The CDR3 region has the DNA TGTGCCAGCAGGCGGGGGCAGGGTCCGTATGGCTACACCTTC. Translated: CASRRGQGPYGYTF.

This clonotype was observed at least ten times. V gene TRBV27 combines with J gene TRBJ1-2; D is ambiguous. The length of the CDR3 is 13 residues. The V end lost 6 bases, the J end lost 3 bases, and 11 bases lay between the germline ends. The germline V gene encodes CDR1 MNHEY and CDR2 SMNVEV (reference sequence). This chain's CDR3 is CASRWGVDYGYTF. DNA of the CDR3: TGTGCCAGCAGATGGGGAGTTGACTATGGCTACACCTTC.

This clonotype was seen only a few times. The chain couples TRBV20-1 to TRBJ1-5; TRBD1 is a possible D gene (5 bases). V lost 0 bases to trimming and J lost 2 bases, with 11 bases between them. Germline V gene data show CDR1 as DFQATT and CDR2 as SNEGSKA (reference sequence). This CDR3 spans 15 amino acids. As DNA, the CDR3 is TGCAGTGCTAGAGAGCCCGTACAGGGCAATCAGCCCCAGCATTTT. It specifies CSAREPVQGNQPQHF.

This clonotype has at least ten counts. The chain employs TRBV6-2 or TRBV6-3 and TRBJ2-2; D perhaps matches TRBD1 (6 bases). CDR1 and CDR2 from the germline V gene are MNHEY and SVGEGT. Trimming stripped 1 base from V and 4 bases from J, with 10 bases between. CDR3 length: 15 residues. The CDR3 DNA is TGTGCCAGCAGTTACTTCAGGGGTTTCACCGGGGAGCTGTTTTTT. Its protein product is CASSYFRGFTGELFF.

This clonotype has a count of ten or more. Written as DNA, the CDR3 is TGCGCCAGCAGCCAAAAAGGGGTACAGAAGGATGGCTACACCTTC. It encodes CASSQKGVQKDGYTF. The chain carries TRBV4-1 and TRBJ1-2; weak D call: TRBD1 (5 bases). This CDR3 contains 15 residues. Germline-derived CDR1 and CDR2 are MGHRA and YSYEKL. V was shortened by 2 bases and J by 6 bases, with 16 bases between the two germline ends.

Many counts were recorded for this clonotype. The rearrangement uses TRBV7-2 and TRBJ2-1; TRBD2 matches at 7 bases. Germline assignment: CDR1 SGHTA and CDR2 FQGNSA. The CDR3 totals 16 residues. Trimming removed 4 bases from V and 7 bases from J; junction bases left unmatched: 13. The CDR3 region is CASSSTSDLIRNEQFF. The CDR3 nucleotides read TGTGCCAGCAGCTCCACTAGCGATTTGATCAGGAATGAGCAGTTCTTC.

This clonotype was detected many times. The rearrangement uses TRBV24-1 and TRBJ1-2; D gene unclear. V was cut by 4 bases and J by 6 bases, with 14 bases left in between. There are 14 residues in the CDR3. The germline gives CDR1 KGHDR, CDR2 SFDVKD. The CDR3 loop reads CATSDMAPQDGYTF. The CDR3 bases are TGTGCCACCAGTGACATGGCTCCACAAGATGGCTACACCTTC.

A note on this clonotype: At one of its ends the junction is not consistent with the germline gene, which may arise from a read error. The genes are TRBV20-1 and TRBJ1-2; TRBD1 agrees at 7 bases. There are 15 residues in the CDR3. Germline V gene sequence: CDR1 DFQATT, CDR2 SNEGSKA (reference sequence). In nucleotides, the CDR3 is TGCAGTGCTATTACACAGGGGCAGGGGAACTATGGCTACACATTC. Its translation is CSAITQGQGNYGYTF.

This clonotype has at least ten counts. The V gene is TRBV20-1, the J gene TRBJ2-5, with D unclear. The CDR3 has 14 residues. Germline CDR1 and CDR2: DFQATT and SNEGSKA (reference sequence). The ends were cut back, 0 bases at V and 2 bases at J, with 10 bases in the middle. The CDR3 nucleotides are TGCAGTGCTAGAGAGATTATTCCTCAAGAGACCCAGTACTTC. Residues: CSAREIIPQETQYF.